The text below deals with one T cell receptor (beta chain). The data belong to a study of blood T cell repertoires in COVID-19. Study in general: Acute and convalescent COVID-19 samples came from the United States, Italy and Spain.

Germline trimming cut 4 bases from V and 7 bases from J; bases unmatched to any gene: 12. The CDR3 runs to 17 residues. CDR1 is SGHRS, CDR2 YFSETQ, per germline. As processed by the authors: The authors estimated nucleated cell counts from reference gene primer amplification. Clones were sequenced by immunoSEQ multiplex PCR, and TCRdb holds only the in-frame ones, with some missing. V, J and clone size reflect that table, while D and trimming were determined from the DNA. The sample shows about 240,000 clones, roughly four fifths of them seen only once. The clonotype comes from a man aged 30 to 45 who had recovered from COVID-19. The V and J genes are TRBV5-1 and TRBJ1-5; 12 bases align to TRBD1. Sequenced sample: peripheral blood. The DNA of the CDR3 is TGCGCCAGCAGCCCATCACCCGGGACAGGGGGCCGGCAGCCCCAGCATTTT. Translating gives CASSPSPGTGGRQPQHF.